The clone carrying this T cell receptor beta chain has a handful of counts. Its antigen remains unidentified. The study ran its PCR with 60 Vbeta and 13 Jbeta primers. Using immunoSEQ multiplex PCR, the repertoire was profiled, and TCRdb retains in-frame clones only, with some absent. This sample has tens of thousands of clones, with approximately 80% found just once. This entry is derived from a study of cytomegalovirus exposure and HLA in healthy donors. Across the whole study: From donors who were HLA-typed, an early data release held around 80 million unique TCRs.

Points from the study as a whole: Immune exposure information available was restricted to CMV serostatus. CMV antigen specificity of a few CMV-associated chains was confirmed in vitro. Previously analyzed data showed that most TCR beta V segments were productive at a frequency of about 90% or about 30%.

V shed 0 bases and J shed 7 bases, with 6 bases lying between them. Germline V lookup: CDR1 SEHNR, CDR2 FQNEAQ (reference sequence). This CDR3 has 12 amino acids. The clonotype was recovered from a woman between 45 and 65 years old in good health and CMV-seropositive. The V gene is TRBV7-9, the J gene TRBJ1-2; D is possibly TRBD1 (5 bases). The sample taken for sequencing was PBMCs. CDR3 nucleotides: TGTGCCAGCAGCTTAGCGGGGGGTGGCTACACCTTC. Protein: CASSLAGGGYTF.